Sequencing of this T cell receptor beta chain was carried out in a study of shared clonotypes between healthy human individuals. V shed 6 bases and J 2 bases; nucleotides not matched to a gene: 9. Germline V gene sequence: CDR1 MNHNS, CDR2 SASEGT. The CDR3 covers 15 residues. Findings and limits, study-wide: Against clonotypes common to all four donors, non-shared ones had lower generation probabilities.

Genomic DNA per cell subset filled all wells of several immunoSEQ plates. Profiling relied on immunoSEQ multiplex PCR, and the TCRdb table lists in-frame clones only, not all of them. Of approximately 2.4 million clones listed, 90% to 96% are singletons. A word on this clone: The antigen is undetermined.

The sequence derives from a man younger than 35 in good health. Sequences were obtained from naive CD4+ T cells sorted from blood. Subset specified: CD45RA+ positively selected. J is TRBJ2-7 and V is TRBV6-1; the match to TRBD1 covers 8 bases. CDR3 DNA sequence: TGTGCCAGCAGGTCCCCACCAGGGGGCCCCTACGAGCAGTACTTC. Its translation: CASRSPPGGPYEQYF.